These T cell receptor beta chains were read from a single sample in a study of regulatory T cells in long-lasting Graves disease. TCRdb processed the multiplex PCR reads anew with MiXCR; each CDR3 protein has one entry. The sample includes roughly 700,000 distinct CDR3 sequences, 25% to 35% seen only once; the top ten take about two fifths. The starting material was peripheral blood mononuclear cells (PBMCs), obtained when the disease was refractory, from a patient treated with antithyroid drugs. The receptors come from a female donor with Graves disease. The CDR3 runs from the conserved cysteine through the conserved F or W. The order of the fields is CDR3 DNA, CDR3 protein, J gene, clone size, V gene, D gene. A D gene is named only where the DNA matches it firmly. Some rows have no size entry. The others give once, few or many, or a class for an expanded clone.

TGCAGTGCTAGCGGGACAGGGGATCAGCCCCAGCATTTT,CSASGTGDQPQHF,TRBJ1-5,.,TRBV20-1,TRBD1
TGCAGTGCTAGAGAATCTTTGGCTCTCGACACTGAAGCTTTCTTT,CSARESLALDTEAFF,TRBJ1-1,.,TRBV20-1,.
TGCGCCAGCAGCCAATCAGGGGCCCAGGGAGAAAAACTGTTTTTT,CASSQSGAQGEKLFF,TRBJ1-4,.,TRBV5-1,.
TGCAGTGCTAAAAGCTCGCCAGGGGCAACTAATGAAAAACTGTTTTTT,CSAKSSPGATNEKLFF,TRBJ1-4,.,TRBV20-1,.
TGTGCCAGCAGAACAAACCCAGGGGGCACTGAAGCTTTCTTT,CASRTNPGGTEAFF,TRBJ1-1,few,TRBV28,TRBD1
TGTGCCAGCAGGGCGGCGAACACCGGGGAGCTGTTTTTT,CASRAANTGELFF,TRBJ2-2,.,TRBV7-2,.
TGTGCCAGCAGTTCTCGTCCGGGATCAGAAGCTTTCTTT,CASSSRPGSEAFF,TRBJ1-1,many,TRBV28,.
TGTGCCAGCAGTTTATATGGGGCGGGGACAATAGGTAACATGAACACTGAAGCTTTCTTT,CASSLYGAGTIGNMNTEAFF,TRBJ1-1,.,TRBV28,.
TGCAGTGCACAGGTAGGAGTGACTGAAGCTTTCTTT,CSAQVGVTEAFF,TRBJ1-1,.,TRBV20-1,.
TGTGCCAGCAGTAGGCAGGCTCGAAGCTCTGGAAACACCATATATTTT,CASSRQARSSGNTIYF,TRBJ1-3,.,TRBV2,.
TGTGCCAGCAGCGTGGGAGGGTTACAAGAGACCCAGTACTTC,CASSVGGLQETQYF,TRBJ2-5,.,TRBV11-3,TRBD2
TGTGCCAGCAGCGTAGGGTCCGGGACGTACTATGGCTACACCTTC,CASSVGSGTYYGYTF,TRBJ1-2,.,TRBV9,.
TGTGCCAGCAGTTTCGATCGAGACAGGGCTAACTATGGCTACACCTTC,CASSFDRDRANYGYTF,TRBJ1-2,many,TRBV28,TRBD1
TGTGCCAGCAGTTACTCGGGGCTAGCGGAGTACGAGCAGTACTTC,CASSYSGLAEYEQYF,TRBJ2-7,many,TRBV6-5,TRBD2
TGCAGCGTGACCGGGACAGGGAGCGCCGGGGAGCTGTTTTTT,CSVTGTGSAGELFF,TRBJ2-2,.,TRBV29-1,TRBD1
TGTGCCAGCTCACCACCGTCCGGGGAGAACACTGAAGCTTTCTTT,CASSPPSGENTEAFF,TRBJ1-1,.,TRBV28,.
TGTGCTAGTGGTTTGGTCGTAGGTAGCTCTGGAAACACCATATATTTT,CASGLVVGSSGNTIYF,TRBJ1-3,.,TRBV12-5,.
TGCGCCAGCAGTCTTAAGGCCCCGGAGGGCTATGGCTACACCTTC,CASSLKAPEGYGYTF,TRBJ1-2,.,TRBV4-1,.
TGTGCCAGCAGCCCCCACCTACTCAAGGGAGGCGGTGAAAAACTGTTTTTT,CASSPHLLKGGGEKLFF,TRBJ1-4,few,TRBV11-2,.
TGTGCCAGCAGTCTCGGGACCGTCGGGGAGACCCAGTACTTC,CASSLGTVGETQYF,TRBJ2-5,.,TRBV6-1,.
TGTGCCAGCAGCGTAGCGTGGAGGACAGGGGAAAATTCACCCCTCCACTTT,CASSVAWRTGENSPLHF,TRBJ1-6,few,TRBV9,TRBD1
TGCGCCAGCAGCCAGGGGCGGGGGGGCCGATACGAGCAGTACTTC,CASSQGRGGRYEQYF,TRBJ2-7,few,TRBV4-1,TRBD2
TGCGCCAGCAAACTTACGCCGGGACAAAATGAAAAACTGTTTTTT,CASKLTPGQNEKLFF,TRBJ1-4,few,TRBV5-1,.
TGTGCCACCGGACAGGGGGCCCGGGAGCTGTTTTTT,CATGQGARELFF,TRBJ2-2,.,TRBV6-1,TRBD1
TGTGCCAGCAGCCCCGGGACAAATAGCAATCAGCCCCAGCATTTT,CASSPGTNSNQPQHF,TRBJ1-5,few,TRBV9,.
TGTGCCACCGGGCCCGGGGGGCTCATCAGCACTGAAGCTTTCTTT,CATGPGGLISTEAFF,TRBJ1-1,few,TRBV6-1,.
TGTGCCAGCTCACCAAAGAGTCAAGGGACTGATGGCTACACCTTC,CASSPKSQGTDGYTF,TRBJ1-2,.,TRBV18,.
TGTGCCAGTAGTCTAAGACAACAGGGTAACCAGCCCCAGCATTTT,CASSLRQQGNQPQHF,TRBJ1-5,.,TRBV19,.
TGTGCCAGCAGTTACTCCCCGGCCTCGAGGGAGAACTATGGCTACACCTTC,CASSYSPASRENYGYTF,TRBJ1-2,few,TRBV6-2/TRBV6-3,.
TGTGCCAGCAGCCCCGTGGGGGGTCAAGCTTTCTTT,CASSPVGGQAFF,TRBJ1-1,.,TRBV9,.
TGTGCTAGTGGTTTGGTACCCATTGGGCAGAACACTGAAGCTTTCTTT,CASGLVPIGQNTEAFF,TRBJ1-1,many,TRBV12-5,.
TGCAGCGTCTCCTTTGGGGACAGGGGAAATGAAAAACTGTTTTTT,CSVSFGDRGNEKLFF,TRBJ1-4,.,TRBV29-1,TRBD1
TGTGCCAGCAGCCAGCGGGAAACTGAAGCTTTCTTT,CASSQRETEAFF,TRBJ1-1,many,TRBV3-1,.
TGTGCCAGCAGACAAGCCGGGACTAGCGGTCGGGATACGCAGTATTTT,CASRQAGTSGRDTQYF,TRBJ2-3,.,TRBV6-2/TRBV6-3,TRBD2
TGTGCCAGCAGTTATTACACCTCTGGGGGCTATGGCTACACCTTC,CASSYYTSGGYGYTF,TRBJ1-2,many,TRBV6-2/TRBV6-3,.
TGTGCCAGCAGACCAGATAACCTACAGGGTTTAACTGAAGCTTTCTTT,CASRPDNLQGLTEAFF,TRBJ1-1,.,TRBV6-1,.
TGTGCCAGCAGCTTATCCGGGACAGGGTCGGGCACTGAAGCTTTCTTT,CASSLSGTGSGTEAFF,TRBJ1-1,.,TRBV7-6,TRBD1
TGTGCCAGCAGAACCTACGGTGGCTTCACCGGGGAGCTGTTTTTT,CASRTYGGFTGELFF,TRBJ2-2,few,TRBV2,.
TGCAGCGTTCGAGGGAACAGCAATCAGCCCCAGCATTTT,CSVRGNSNQPQHF,TRBJ1-5,.,TRBV29-1,.
TGCAGTGCTAGAATCACTAGCGGGATGGGCATAGGGAAACGGGAGACCCAGTACTTC,CSARITSGMGIGKRETQYF,TRBJ2-5,.,TRBV20-1,TRBD2
TGTGCCAGCAGTGAAGTGCTCCTAGACAGCGGATCCTACGAGCAGTACTTC,CASSEVLLDSGSYEQYF,TRBJ2-7,few,TRBV2,.
TGTGCCAGCAGCTTAGCGGGGGGCAATAATCAGCCCCAGCATTTT,CASSLAGGNNQPQHF,TRBJ1-5,.,TRBV7-2,.
TGTGCCAGCAGTTACTCTGACTCCGCCTACGAGCAGTACTTC,CASSYSDSAYEQYF,TRBJ2-7,.,TRBV6-5,.
TGTGCCAGCAGTTACTTATCGGGAAGGTCAAACACTGAAGCTTTCTTT,CASSYLSGRSNTEAFF,TRBJ1-1,.,TRBV6-5,.
TGTGCCAGCTCATGGGACAGGGAAGTTGGGGAGCAGTACTTC,CASSWDREVGEQYF,TRBJ2-7,few,TRBV18,TRBD1
TGTGCCAGCAGTGCATCACAGGTGAACAATCAGCCCCAGCATTTT,CASSASQVNNQPQHF,TRBJ1-5,few,TRBV27,.
TGTGCCAGCAGCTTAGAAGGGGACGCCGGGGAGCTGTTTTTT,CASSLEGDAGELFF,TRBJ2-2,few,TRBV11-1,.
TGTGCCAGCAGCCAAAGCACAGGTAACACTGAAGCTTTCTTT,CASSQSTGNTEAFF,TRBJ1-1,many,TRBV3-1,.
TGTGCCAGCAGCGCATACCTAGCGGGAGGGTCAGGAGAGACCCAGTACTTC,CASSAYLAGGSGETQYF,TRBJ2-5,.,TRBV7-9,TRBD2
TGCAGTGGGGGCAACTCCCCCTACGAGCAGTACTTC,CSGGNSPYEQYF,TRBJ2-7,.,TRBV20-1,.
TGTGCCTGGAGTGGACAGTCAGAGCCTGGCTACACCTTC,CAWSGQSEPGYTF,TRBJ1-2,.,TRBV30,.
TGTGCCAGCAGTCCCAGGGGGCTTAATTCACCCCTCCACTTT,CASSPRGLNSPLHF,TRBJ1-6,.,TRBV12-3/TRBV12-4,TRBD1
TGTGCCAGCAGCTGGTACGGGGTGGACACTGAAGCTTTCTTT,CASSWYGVDTEAFF,TRBJ1-1,.,TRBV5-6,.
TGTGCCTGCCACCCAGGGACTGGGGAGACCCAGTACTTC,CACHPGTGETQYF,TRBJ2-5,.,TRBV30,.
TGTGCCAGCAGTGAAGTTGAGGGGGACGGCTACACCTTC,CASSEVEGDGYTF,TRBJ1-2,.,TRBV6-1,.
TGTGCCAGCTCACCGGCACTCGTGCCTCAGCCCCAGCATTTT,CASSPALVPQPQHF,TRBJ1-5,few,TRBV18,.
TGTGCCATCAGTGATGGCAGGGGAAATTCGTACACCTTC,CAISDGRGNSYTF,TRBJ1-2,.,TRBV10-3,.